Given below is one TCR beta chain in context. Profiling relied on immunoSEQ multiplex PCR, and the TCRdb table lists in-frame clones only, not all of them. The sample holds 70,000 or so clones, nearly 99% seen once. This specimen comes from a study of technical replicates of blood from a handful of donors. The germline V and J ends were trimmed by 11 bases and 6 bases, with 21 bases remaining between them. This CDR3 comprises 14 residues. The germline gives CDR1 MNHEY, CDR2 SMNVEV (reference sequence). This receptor was taken from a human donor in good health. The J gene is TRBJ2-3, the V gene TRBV27; a possible D gene is TRBD2 (6 bases). The sample comprised T cells isolated from PBMCs. CDR3 sequence reads: CAASAGTGMDTQYF. The CDR3 DNA sequence: TGTGCCGCCTCCGCGGGAACTGGAATGGATACGCAGTATTTT.